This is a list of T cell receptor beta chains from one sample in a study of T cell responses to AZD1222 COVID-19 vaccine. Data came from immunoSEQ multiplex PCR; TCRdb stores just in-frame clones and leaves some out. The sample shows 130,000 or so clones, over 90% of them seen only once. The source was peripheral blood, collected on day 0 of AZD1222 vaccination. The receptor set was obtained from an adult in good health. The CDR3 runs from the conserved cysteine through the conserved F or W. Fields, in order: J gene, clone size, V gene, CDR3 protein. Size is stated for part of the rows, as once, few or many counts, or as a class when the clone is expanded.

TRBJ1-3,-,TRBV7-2,CASSLVVSSGNTIYF
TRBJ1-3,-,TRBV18,CASLPTYGVGNTIYF
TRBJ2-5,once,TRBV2,CASSGLAGGLRETQYF
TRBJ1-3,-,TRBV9,CASSVGTGVLSGNTIYF
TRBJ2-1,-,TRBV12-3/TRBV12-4,CASRVTGGPFF
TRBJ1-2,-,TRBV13,CASTLGQALGSYGYTF
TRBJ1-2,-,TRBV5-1,CASSLGPNYGYTF
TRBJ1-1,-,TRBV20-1,CSARGNTEAFF
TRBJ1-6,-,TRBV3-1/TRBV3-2,CASSQGRRPSSYNSPLHF
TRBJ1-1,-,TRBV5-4,CASSKTAYMNTEAFF
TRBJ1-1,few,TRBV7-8,CASSQREVAVNTEAFF
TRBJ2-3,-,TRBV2,CASSEIGAQDTQYF
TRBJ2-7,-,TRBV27,CASSPAGQGSPYEQYF
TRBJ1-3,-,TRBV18,CASSPIPGTRSGNTIYF
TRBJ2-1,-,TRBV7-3,CASSPGGGYEQFF
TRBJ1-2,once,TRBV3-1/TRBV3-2,CASSRPGQGIYGYTF
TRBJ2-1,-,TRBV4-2,CASSHATGTRGAYYNEQFF
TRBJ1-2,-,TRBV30,CAWSARDFNYGYTF
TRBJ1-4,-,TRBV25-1,CASSDQILEKLFF
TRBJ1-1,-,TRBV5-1,CASSLGSVPEAFF
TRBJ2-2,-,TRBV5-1,CASSFRSNTGELFF
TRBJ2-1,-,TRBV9,CASSELAGVYNEQFF
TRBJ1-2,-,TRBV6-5,CASSSPDHGYTF
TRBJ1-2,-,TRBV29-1,CSVTENYGYTF
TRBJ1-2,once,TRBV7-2,CASSLGGGTDYGYTF
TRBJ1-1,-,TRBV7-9,CASSLSGNTEAFF
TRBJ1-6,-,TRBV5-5,CASSLGVKNSPLHF
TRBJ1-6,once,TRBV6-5,CASQGTPNNSPLHF
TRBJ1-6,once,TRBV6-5,CASSYSGGRLNSPLHF
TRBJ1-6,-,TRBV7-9,CASSFRGRDSPLHF
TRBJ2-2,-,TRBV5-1,CASSLTSGVTGELFF
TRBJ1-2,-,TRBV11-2,CASSPPTGGNYGYTF
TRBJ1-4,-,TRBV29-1,CSADRNEKLFF
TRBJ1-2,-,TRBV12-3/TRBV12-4,CASSPGYNYGYTF